This record covers a single T cell receptor beta chain. Its antigen is undetermined. The CDR3 extends 3 residues past the end of the read, so its final part is completed from the germline J gene. Measured with immunoSEQ multiplex PCR; TCRdb has only the in-frame clones, and not every one. The sample totals 30,000 to 35,000 clones. The germline V gene has CDR1 DFQATT and CDR2 SNEGSKA (reference sequence). This CDR3 has 16 residues. V dropped 0 bases and J dropped 2; count of bases not matched to a gene: 7. This specimen belongs to a study of T cells in women clearing cervical HPV infection. Study-level findings and limits: Unknown T-cell numbers per sample may underlie the richness differences. Cases carried less TRBV6-7 than controls: approximately 0.1% versus 0.16%.

The clonotype comes from a woman aged 18-69 years with a cervical HPV16 infection that either progressed to CIN3+ or cleared (not recorded which). The sequencing sample was made of blood buffy coat. The chain employs TRBV20-1 and TRBJ2-7; 10 nucleotides align to TRBD2. The sequenced part of the CDR3 DNA is TGCAGTGCTAGAGATAGGCTAGCGGGGGCCACCTACGAG. It encodes CSARDRLAGATYE. The full CDR3 is CSARDRLAGATYEQYF.